Each of the 26 T cell receptor beta chains below was sequenced from the same sample in a study of technical replicates of blood from a handful of donors (TCRdb year 2017). The library came from the immunoSEQ multiplex PCR assay. The source is immuneACCESS, and TCRdb retained only in-frame sequences with V and J called. Part of the clones is not carried over; for the studies checked, unresolved V genes explain less than half of this, and the remainder is unexplained. In this sample the table shows roughly 85,000 clones, nearly 95% of which occur a single time. Over 0.25% of the sample goes to the ten largest clones. The sample was T cells isolated from PBMCs. All receptors derive from a human donor in good health.

This sequence joins TRBV29-1 and TRBJ2-1; weak D call: TRBD2 (5 bases). CDR3 size: 13 residues. V lost 2 bases and J 5 bases, leaving 10 bases between the germline ends. CDR1 is SQVTM, CDR2 ANQGSEA, per germline. The CDR3, as DNA: TGCAGCGTTGAACTCTACGGGGACAATGAGCAGTTCTTC. This gives the protein CSVELYGDNEQFF.

The chain couples TRBV9 to TRBJ1-5, with TRBD1 as a possible D gene (5 bases). Germline loops: CDR1 SGDLS, CDR2 YYNGEE. The CDR3 spans 15 residues. The V end was cut by 4 bases, the J end by 0 bases, with 11 bases between. CDR3 sequence (DNA): TGTGCCAGCAGCCGTGGGGGGGGTAGCAATCAGCCCCAGCATTTT. Its translation is CASSRGGGSNQPQHF.

This clone was seen only once. This chain uses TRBV18 with TRBJ1-2; D remains ambiguous. The CDR3 loop spans 15 amino acids. Trimming cost V 3 bases and J 0 bases, with 11 bases left between them. Germline CDR1 and CDR2: KGHSH and LQKENI. For the CDR3, the DNA is TGTGCCAGCTCACCGTCAGTGAACGCTAACTATGGCTACACCTTC. Translation gives CASSPSVNANYGYTF.

The chain joins TRBV10-2 to TRBJ2-5; D is unclear. Germline CDR1 and CDR2: WSHSY and SAAADI. The CDR3 consists of 14 residues. The ends were cut back, 4 bases at V and 3 bases at J, with 12 bases in the middle. CDR3 sequence (DNA): TGCGCCAGCAGTGTGATGGGCAGTAAAGAGACCCAGTACTTC. Its protein product is CASSVMGSKETQYF.

The chain combines TRBV10-1 with TRBJ1-1, with D perhaps matching TRBD1 (6 bases). Germline V lookup: CDR1 WNHNN, CDR2 SYGVQD (reference sequence). This CDR3 comprises 17 residues. Between the trimmed V and J ends, which lost 1 base and 4 bases, there was a span of 19 bases. CDR3 protein: CASSEYSLGTRGTEAFF. CDR3 coding DNA: TGCGCCAGCAGTGAGTACAGCCTAGGGACAAGGGGCACTGAAGCTTTCTTT.

This chain links TRBV28 with TRBJ2-7, with 11 bases aligning to TRBD2. Germline V CDR1 and CDR2: MDHEN, SYDVKM. Trimming at V came to 6 bases and at J to 2 bases, leaving 12 bases not matched to a gene. This CDR3 is 17 amino acids long. The CDR3 sequence: CASSITGLADKPYEQYF. CDR3 DNA sequence: TGTGCCAGCAGCATCACGGGACTAGCGGACAAACCCTACGAGCAGTACTTC.

This rearrangement joins TRBV29-1 to TRBJ2-4, with D perhaps matching TRBD1 (6 bases). Trimming pared 4 bases from V and 8 bases from J, leaving 18 bases between. The germline gives CDR1 SQVTM, CDR2 ANQGSEA. The CDR3 contains 14 residues. CDR3 loop: CSVVPQGRGDIQYF. The CDR3 DNA follows: TGCAGCGTTGTGCCTCAGGGGAGAGGTGACATTCAGTACTTC.

This clone was detected only a few times. This sequence joins TRBV5-1 and TRBJ2-2, with D tentatively TRBD1 (6 bases). The length of the CDR3 is 13 residues. V lost 2 bases and J lost 6, with 8 bases in between. CDR1 is SGHRS, CDR2 YFSETQ, per germline. The CDR3: CASSLQGPGELFF. The CDR3, as DNA: TGCGCCAGCAGCTTACAGGGCCCCGGGGAGCTGTTTTTT.

This clone was counted a single time. One end of the junction fails to match germline, which may point to a read error. This chain joins TRBV12-5 and TRBJ2-3; no clear D. Germline-derived CDR1 and CDR2 are LGHNT and FRNRAP. The CDR3 covers 13 residues. CDR3 loop: CASGLCSNRDSRF. In DNA, the CDR3 is TGTGCTAGTGGTTTGTGTTCTAATCGAGACTCCCGTTTT. The whole variable domain, filled in from reference TRBV12-5 and TRBJ2-3, reads DARVTQTPRHKVTEMGQEVTMRCQPILGHNTVFWYRQTMMQGLELLAYFRNRAPLDDSGMPKDRFSAEMPDATLATLKIQPSEPRDSAVYFCASGLCSNRDSRFGPGTRLTVL.

The chain carries TRBV15 and TRBJ1-3; 8 bases line up with TRBD1. V trimming: 5 bases; J trimming: 8 bases; junction bases outside the gene matches: 8. Germline loops: CDR1 LNHNV, CDR2 YYDKDF (reference sequence). The CDR3 has 14 residues. CDR3: CATSPGTGIHTIYF. For the CDR3, the DNA is TGTGCCACCAGCCCCGGGACAGGTATCCACACCATATATTTT.

The rearrangement links TRBV2 to TRBJ2-7; D possibly corresponds to TRBD1 (6 bases). Germline V gene sequence: CDR1 SNHLY, CDR2 FYNNEI. V lost 5 bases to trimming and J lost 2 bases, with 10 bases between them. The CDR3 has 13 residues. The CDR3 sequence is CASSKRQAYEQYF. In DNA, the CDR3 is TGTGCCAGCAGTAAGAGACAGGCCTACGAGCAGTACTTC.

V usage is TRBV5-6 and J usage is TRBJ2-1; TRBD2 might be the D (6 bases). V was pared by 4 bases and J by 7 bases, with 15 bases between. The length of the CDR3 is 14 residues. Germline lookup yields CDR1 SGHDT and CDR2 YYEEEE. The CDR3: CASSRTGGRNEQFF. The DNA of the CDR3 is TGTGCCAGCAGCCGTACCGGGGGTCGTAATGAGCAGTTCTTC.

The chain combines TRBV6-4 with TRBJ2-1; 8 bases match TRBD2. There are 16 residues in the CDR3. Germline assignment: CDR1 MRHNA and CDR2 SNTAGT. V lost 0 bases and J lost 4; bases outside the gene matches: 5. CDR3 loop: CASSDSARGAYNEQFF. DNA for the CDR3: TGTGCCAGCAGTGACTCCGCGCGGGGGGCATACAATGAGCAGTTCTTC.

This clone was found once. The V call is TRBV6-5, the J call TRBJ1-2; 11 bases fit TRBD1. V shed 6 bases, J shed 10 bases, and the junction held 10 bases outside the gene matches. Germline values: CDR1 MNHEY, CDR2 SVGAGI. This CDR3 comprises 14 residues. CDR3 DNA: TGTGCCAGCAGCCTTAGTCCGGGACAGGGGGACTACACCTTC. The encoded protein is CASSLSPGQGDYTF.

V and J are TRBV18 and TRBJ2-7; the D gene is possibly TRBD2 (6 bases). The CDR3 extends over 16 amino acids. V was clipped by 5 bases and J by 0 bases, with 17 bases between them. In germline, CDR1 is KGHSH, CDR2 LQKENI. The CDR3 here is CASSDISGRSSYEQYF. In nucleotides, the CDR3 is TGTGCCAGCTCAGATATTAGCGGACGGAGCTCCTACGAGCAGTACTTC.

The chain recombines TRBV5-6 with TRBJ2-5; 11 bases agree with TRBD2. After removal of 1 base from V and 1 base from J, the junction contained 0 bases not matched to a gene. Per the germline V gene, CDR1 is SGHDT and CDR2 is YYEEEE. This CDR3 region has 15 residues. The CDR3 loop is CASSLLAGGQETQYF. In DNA form, the CDR3 reads TGTGCCAGCAGCTTGCTAGCGGGGGGCCAAGAGACCCAGTACTTC.

The V and J genes are TRBV29-1 and TRBJ1-2, with unresolved D. This CDR3 is built from 13 residues. The germline V gene encodes CDR1 SQVTM and CDR2 ANQGSEA. Trimming shortened V by 5 bases and J by 3 bases, and 13 bases separated the two germline ends. This chain's CDR3 is CSVTQSSHYGYTF. The CDR3 DNA is TGCAGCGTTACACAGTCGTCCCACTATGGCTACACCTTC.

The chain is built from TRBV6-1 and TRBJ1-4; D possibly corresponds to TRBD1 (5 bases). V lost 2 bases, J lost 12 bases, and 16 bases lay in between. The CDR3 has 14 amino acids. Germline V gene sequence: CDR1 MNHNS, CDR2 SASEGT. CDR3 nucleotide sequence: TGTGCCAGCAGTGAAAGGGGTTGGCCAGAGGAACTGTTTTTT. Protein sequence: CASSERGWPEELFF.

This chain joins TRBV28 and TRBJ2-7; D may be TRBD1 (6 bases). Germline-derived CDR1 and CDR2 are MDHEN and SYDVKM. Trimming removed 6 bases at V and 7 bases at J, with 13 bases between. The CDR3 covers 12 residues. Here the CDR3 DNA reads TGTGCCAGCAGCTACAACAGGGTTGAGCAGTACTTC. Translation gives CASSYNRVEQYF.

The rearrangement uses TRBV5-4 and TRBJ2-7; 13 bases fit TRBD2. The junction had 8 bases not matched to a gene; V was cut back by 4 bases and J by 4 bases. This CDR3 is 16 amino acids long. Germline CDR1 SGHNT, CDR2 YYREEE (reference sequence). This CDR3 is CASSARTSGSIYEQYF. CDR3 nucleotides: TGTGCCAGCAGCGCCCGGACTAGCGGGAGTATTTACGAGCAGTACTTC.

The CDR3 sequence: CASSLLGGGAYEQYF. In DNA form, the CDR3 reads TGTGCCAGCAGTTTACTTGGCGGGGGAGCCTACGAGCAGTACTTC. The rearrangement uses TRBV27 and TRBJ2-7; 7 bases agree with TRBD2. The CDR3 has 15 amino acids. The J segment lost 2 bases and the V segment lost 2 bases, leaving 6 bases of the junction unmatched. CDR1 is MNHEY, CDR2 SMNVEV, per germline (reference sequence).

The rearrangement joins TRBV4-1 to TRBJ2-3; maybe TRBD1 (5 bases). Germline CDR1 reads MGHRA; CDR2 reads YSYEKL. The V gene lost 1 base and the J gene lost 5 bases, with 25 bases spanning the gap. The CDR3 is 19 residues long. CDR3 in amino acids: CASSQGRGRTAMVRDTQYF. The CDR3 nucleotides read TGCGCCAGCAGCCAAGGAAGGGGCAGGACCGCGATGGTTCGAGATACGCAGTATTTT.

This chain uses TRBV5-4 with TRBJ2-7; perhaps TRBD2 as D (6 bases). V lost 0 bases and J 5 bases, leaving 12 bases between the germline ends. The V gene's germline CDR1 is SGHNT and CDR2 YYREEE (reference sequence). The CDR3 contains 14 residues. CDR3 DNA: TGTGCCAGCAGCTTGGCCGGGAGTGTCAACGAGCAGTACTTC. Translating gives CASSLAGSVNEQYF.

The chain uses TRBV7-9 and TRBJ1-3, with D possibly matching TRBD1 (6 bases). The CDR3 is 17 amino acids. Germline-derived CDR1 and CDR2 are SEHNR and FQNEAQ (reference sequence). Deletions cut 6 bases from V and 0 bases from J, with 18 bases between. DNA of the CDR3: TGTGCCAGCAGTCCTCTGGACAGTTCTCCCTCTGGAAACACCATATATTTT. It translates to CASSPLDSSPSGNTIYF.

The V gene is TRBV19, the J gene TRBJ1-5, with 12 bases matching TRBD1. The CDR3 loop spans 16 amino acids. Germline V gene lookup returns CDR1 LNHDA and CDR2 SQIVND (reference sequence). J was trimmed by 4 bases and V by 5 bases; bases with no gene match: 6. The DNA of the CDR3 is TGTGCCAGTAGTGCCCCGGGACAGGGGGCGAATCAGCCCCAGCATTTT. As protein: CASSAPGQGANQPQHF.

This sequence joins TRBV30 and TRBJ2-3, with 8 bases aligning to TRBD2. V was pared by 0 bases and J by 0 bases, with 5 bases of the junction left unmatched. From germline, CDR1 is GTSNPN and CDR2 SVGIG (reference sequence). The CDR3 has 16 amino acids. CDR3 DNA: TGTGCCTGGAGTGTACGACTAGCGACTAGCACAGATACGCAGTATTTT. This sequence encodes CAWSVRLATSTDTQYF.